Presented here are 8 T cell receptor beta chains from one specimen sequenced in a study of shared clonotypes between healthy human individuals. The repertoire was sequenced with immunoSEQ multiplex PCR; TCRdb's copy has only in-frame clones and lacks some. The table has 1,500,000 or so clones, around 97% seen once. Sequencing used naive CD4+ T cells sorted from blood. Subset reported: CD45RA+ positively selected. These receptor sequences come from a man aged 25-40 years in good health.

Here the CDR3 DNA reads TGTGCCAGCAGCTCACAGGGGATCAACGAAAAACTGTTTTTT. Amino acids: CASSSQGINEKLFF. The rearrangement joins TRBV7-9 to TRBJ1-4, with TRBD1 matching 7 bases. The CDR3 runs 14 residues. Germline assignment: CDR1 SEHNR and CDR2 FQNEAQ (reference sequence). Trimming cost V 4 bases and J 8 bases; bases outside gene matches: 7. Full variable domain (outside the CDR3, taken from reference TRBV7-9 and TRBJ1-4): DTGVSQNPRHKITKRGQNVTFRCDPISEHNRLYWYRQTLGQGPEFLTYFQNEAQLEKSRLLSDRFSAERPKGSFSTLEIQRTEQGDSAMYLCASSSQGINEKLFFGSGTQLSVL.

About this clone itself: The same CDR3 can be traced to other DNA sequences in this sample. The chain uses TRBV5-4 and TRBJ1-2, with TRBD1 as a possible D gene (5 bases). CDR3 length equals 15 residues. The V and J ends lost 4 bases and 0 bases respectively, with 13 bases between them. Germline CDR1 reads SGHNT; CDR2 reads YYREEE (reference sequence). The CDR3 here is CASSLGGGTNYGYTF. The CDR3 nucleotides read TGTGCCAGCAGCCTGGGCGGGGGGACTAACTATGGCTACACCTTC.

V usage is TRBV14 and J usage is TRBJ2-3; D might be TRBD1 (6 bases). Trimming removed 8 bases from V and 1 base from J, with 10 bases in between. CDR1 SGHDN and CDR2 FVKESK come from the germline V gene. The CDR3 is made up of 13 amino acids. CDR3 loop: CASGRQGTDTQYF. The CDR3 DNA is TGTGCCAGCGGGCGACAGGGCACAGATACGCAGTATTTT.

The chain couples TRBV7-6 to TRBJ2-7, with D possibly matching TRBD2 (6 bases). V shed 5 bases and J shed 2 bases, with 16 bases lying between them. The V gene's germline CDR1 is SGHVS and CDR2 FNYEAQ. The CDR3 runs to 15 residues. CDR3 bases: TGTGCCAGCAGCAATATTATCGGAGGGACCTACGAGCAGTACTTC. It yields the protein CASSNIIGGTYEQYF. Filled out from reference TRBV7-6 and TRBJ2-7, the complete variable domain reads GAGVSQSPRYKVTKRGQDVALRCDPISGHVSLYWYRQALGQGPEFLTYFNYEAQQDKSGLPNDRFSAERPEGSISTLTIQRTEQRDSAMYRCASSNIIGGTYEQYFGPGTRLTVT.

The V call is TRBV11-2, the J call TRBJ2-4; no clear D gene. Germline CDR1 SGHAT, CDR2 FQNNGV. The CDR3 loop spans 17 amino acids. V gave up 1 base and J gave up 0 bases, with 13 bases separating them. The CDR3 sequence is CASSLGGDPLAKNIQYF. CDR3 coding DNA: TGTGCCAGCAGCTTAGGAGGTGACCCTCTAGCCAAAAACATTCAGTACTTC.

The rearrangement joins TRBV5-8 to TRBJ2-1; a weak D match, TRBD2 (5 bases). CDR3 length: 15 amino acids. The V end lost 0 bases, the J end lost 3 bases, and 10 bases lay between the germline ends. Germline V CDR1 and CDR2: SGHTS, YDEGEE. Here the CDR3 DNA reads TGTGCCAGCAGCTTGGGAGGGCTCGGCTACAATGAGCAGTTCTTC. This codes for CASSLGGLGYNEQFF.

V gene TRBV5-1 combines with J gene TRBJ1-1; no definite D call. Per the germline V gene, CDR1 is SGHRS and CDR2 is YFSETQ. This CDR3 comprises 13 residues. V was trimmed by 4 bases and J by 6 bases, leaving 13 bases between them. The CDR3 region is CASSLTVSAEAFF. For the CDR3, the DNA is TGCGCCAGCAGCCTAACGGTGAGCGCTGAAGCTTTCTTT.

With regard to this clone: Other nucleotide sequences in the sample specify the same CDR3. The chain links TRBV5-1 to TRBJ2-2; a weak D match, TRBD2 (5 bases). The V end lost 4 bases, the J end lost 0 bases, and 7 bases lay between the germline ends. The CDR3 is made up of 14 amino acids. The germline gives CDR1 SGHRS, CDR2 YFSETQ. In DNA form, the CDR3 reads TGCGCCAGCAGCGGACTGACGAACACCGGGGAGCTGTTTTTT. Its translation: CASSGLTNTGELFF.